This T cell receptor beta chain was recorded in a study of blood T cell repertoires in COVID-19. About the research overall: The samples span acute and convalescent COVID-19 from the United States, Italy and Spain. The analysed material was cDNA or gDNA that came from T cells, B-cell-depleted T cells, or PBMCs.

The protocol was immunoSEQ multiplex PCR, while the TCRdb copy is restricted to in-frame clones and leaves out a portion. The repertoire consists of about 100,000 clones, with roughly 80% occurring once and the leading ten covering around a quarter. CDR1 and CDR2 from the germline V gene are MRHNA and SNTAGT. Trimming removed 5 bases from V and 3 bases from J, with 10 bases in between. The length of the CDR3 is 14 residues. What was sequenced was peripheral blood. The V call is TRBV6-4, the J call TRBJ2-2, with D possibly TRBD1 on 6 matching bases. The origin of this receptor is a man aged 60 to 69 with acute or convalescent COVID-19. DNA for the CDR3: TGTGCCAGCAGTCGGGACACCGACACCGGGGAGCTGTTTTTT. Its protein product is CASSRDTDTGELFF.